This T cell receptor (beta chain) was found in a study of response to subunit inactivated influenza vaccine. The V gene's germline CDR1 is MDHEN and CDR2 SYDVKM. CDR3 length equals 13 residues. Between the trimmed V and J ends, which lost 2 bases and 6 bases, there was a span of 11 bases. One entry per CDR3 protein results from TCRdb running MiXCR on the RT-PCR reads. The repertoire holds 530,000 or so distinct CDR3 sequences, with 25% as singletons. General study results and limits: The authors offered the suggestion that each seasonal influenza vaccination recruits few new T cells.

There are a few counts of this clonotype. Its antigen is unknown. The chain links TRBV28 to TRBJ2-7; D unclear. This TCR was recovered from a man in his fifties who received an inactivated influenza vaccine. The input for sequencing was CD4+ T cells sorted from PBMCs, taken 5 days after vaccination. This CDR3 reads CASSLVTGFEQYF. In nucleotides, the CDR3 is TGTGCCAGCAGTTTAGTGACGGGTTTCGAGCAGTACTTC.